The 23 T cell receptor beta chains below all came from one sample that was sequenced in a study of T cell responses to AZD1222 COVID-19 vaccine. Profiled with immunoSEQ multiplex PCR; TCRdb holds only in-frame clones, not every one. The sample has approximately 18,000 clones; around 80% are singletons. The sequences come from peripheral blood, collected 28 days after the second AZD1222 dose. The receptor source for this set is an adult who received the AZD1222 COVID-19 vaccine.

The chain recombines TRBV5-1 with TRBJ2-7; 10 nucleotides agree with TRBD1. CDR3 length: 16 residues. Germline CDR1 and CDR2: SGHRS and YFSETQ. J gave up 6 bases and V 4 bases, and 13 bases lay outside the gene matches. In DNA, the CDR3 is TGCGCCAGCAGCGTCATTACGGGACAGGGGTCCAGCGAGCAGTACTTC. Translated, it gives CASSVITGQGSSEQYF. The entire variable domain, with the rest obtained from reference TRBV5-1 and TRBJ2-7, is as follows: KAGVTQTPRYLIKTRGQQVTLSCSPISGHRSVSWYQQTPGQGLQFLFEYFSETQRNKGNFPGRFSGRQFSNSRSEMNVSTLELGDSALYLCASSVITGQGSSEQYFGPGTRLTVT.

The chain recombines TRBV19 with TRBJ1-2; TRBD1 matches 8 bases. Trimming removed 4 bases from V and 7 bases from J; junction bases left unmatched: 14. Germline V lookup: CDR1 LNHDA, CDR2 SQIVND (reference sequence). The CDR3 length is 16 residues. CDR3: CASSTAGQGAMAGYTF. The CDR3 DNA follows: TGTGCCAGTAGTACCGCGGGGCAGGGGGCTATGGCTGGCTACACCTTC. Full variable domain (rest looked up from reference TRBV19 and TRBJ1-2): DGGITQSPKYLFRKEGQNVTLSCEQNLNHDAMYWYRQDPGQGLRLIYYSQIVNDFQKGDIAEGYSVSREKKESFPLTVTSAQKNPTAFYLCASSTAGQGAMAGYTFGSGTRLTVV.

This clone was observed a single time. The chain uses TRBV19 and TRBJ2-5; D uncertain. The CDR3 extends over 13 amino acids. V lost 5 bases to trimming and J lost 0 bases, with 7 bases between them. CDR1 LNHDA and CDR2 SQIVND come from the germline V gene (reference sequence). Written as DNA, the CDR3 is TGTGCCAGTAGTCCCGCTTACCAAGAGACCCAGTACTTC. It yields the protein CASSPAYQETQYF.

This CDR3 reads CASSQWGGYSGANVLTF. CDR3 coding DNA: TGCGCCAGCAGCCAGTGGGGCGGTTACTCTGGGGCCAACGTCCTGACTTTC. This chain joins TRBV4-3 and TRBJ2-6; TRBD1 is a possible D gene (5 bases). V was cut by 3 bases and J by 0 bases, with 12 bases left in between. Germline V lookup: CDR1 LGHNA, CDR2 YSLEER. The CDR3 is made up of 17 amino acids.

This clone was observed a handful of times. The chain joins TRBV7-3 to TRBJ2-3; the match to TRBD2 covers 12 bases. Germline values: CDR1 SGHTA, CDR2 FQGTGA. J lost 4 bases, V lost 0 bases, and 8 bases had no gene match. The CDR3 spans 18 residues. In nucleotides, the CDR3 is TGTGCCAGCAGCTTAACAGCTAGCGGGGGGGCCGCGGCAGATACGCAGTATTTT. This encodes CASSLTASGGAAADTQYF.

V is TRBV11-2 and J is TRBJ2-1; 10 nucleotides align to TRBD2. With 5 bases clipped from V and 8 bases from J, the junction kept 9 bases outside the gene matches. This CDR3 is built from 15 residues. The germline V gene encodes CDR1 SGHAT and CDR2 FQNNGV. The CDR3 reads CASSPQAGGADEQFF. In DNA, the CDR3 is TGTGCCAGCAGCCCCCAAGCGGGGGGGGCCGATGAGCAGTTCTTC.

V is TRBV11-2 and J is TRBJ1-1; 7 positions agree with TRBD1. The germline CDR1 and CDR2 sequences are SGHAT and FQNNGV. Germline trimming cut 0 bases from V and 4 bases from J; bases unmatched to any gene: 2. The CDR3 runs to 14 residues. The CDR3 here is CASSLDPGGTEAFF. The CDR3 nucleotides are TGTGCCAGCAGCTTAGATCCAGGGGGCACTGAAGCTTTCTTT. Full variable domain (missing parts from reference TRBV11-2 and TRBJ1-1): EAGVAQSPRYKIIEKRQSVAFWCNPISGHATLYWYQQILGQGPKLLIQFQNNGVVDDSQLPKDRFSAERLKGVDSTLKIQPAKLEDSAVYLCASSLDPGGTEAFFGQGTRLTVV.

The genes are TRBV11-1 and TRBJ1-1; tentatively, D is TRBD1 (6 bases). The CDR3 is made up of 13 amino acids. V was pared by 5 bases and J by 5 bases, with 12 bases between. Germline values: CDR1 SGHAT, CDR2 FQDESV (reference sequence). The CDR3 DNA is TGTGCCAGCAGCCCCTACAGGGAGACTGAAGCTTTCTTT. This codes for CASSPYRETEAFF.

The V call is TRBV18, the J call TRBJ2-5, with D uncertain. The V end lost 2 bases, the J end lost 2 bases, and 6 bases lay between the germline ends. CDR3 length equals 13 residues. Germline V gene sequence: CDR1 KGHSH, CDR2 LQKENI. CDR3 in DNA: TGTGCCAGCTCACCAGGCACACAAGAGACCCAGTACTTC. Translated, it gives CASSPGTQETQYF.

This chain connects TRBV6-1 to TRBJ1-2; no clear D. V shed 1 base and J shed 7 bases, with 19 bases lying between them. The CDR3 extends over 16 amino acids. Germline V gene data show CDR1 as MNHNS and CDR2 as SASEGT. The CDR3: CASSEVRGFSGFGYTF. The CDR3 DNA reads TGTGCCAGCAGTGAAGTTAGAGGGTTCTCAGGTTTTGGCTACACCTTC.

The genes are TRBV16 and TRBJ2-2; perhaps TRBD1 as D (5 bases). Germline V gives CDR1 KGHSY, CDR2 FQNENV. Trimming removed 7 bases at V and 7 bases at J, with 16 bases between. The CDR3 is made up of 14 amino acids. The CDR3 loop reads CASTAARGGGELFF. The CDR3 bases are TGTGCCAGCACCGCGGCAAGGGGCGGCGGGGAGCTGTTTTTT. Full variable domain (outside the CDR3, taken from reference TRBV16 and TRBJ2-2): GEEVAQTPKHLVRGEGQKAKLYCAPIKGHSYVFWYQQVLKNEFKFLISFQNENVFDETGMPKERFSAKCLPNSPCSLEIQATKLEDSAVYFCASTAARGGGELFFGEGSRLTVL.

This chain connects TRBV19 to TRBJ1-1; D may be TRBD1 (6 bases). Germline-derived CDR1 and CDR2 are LNHDA and SQIVND (reference sequence). The germline V and J ends were trimmed by 3 bases and 4 bases, with 12 bases remaining between them. This CDR3 contains 14 residues. The DNA for the CDR3 is TGTGCCAGTAGTATGAAGGGGGTTGGCACTGAAGCTTTCTTT. As protein: CASSMKGVGTEAFF.

This clone has more than one count but fewer than ten. The chain couples TRBV9 to TRBJ2-7; TRBD1 matches 8 bases. The germline V gene encodes CDR1 SGDLS and CDR2 YYNGEE. Unmatched junction bases numbered 9, after V lost 3 bases and J lost 7 bases. This CDR3 has 14 amino acids. CDR3 DNA sequence: TGTGCCAGCAGCGCCGGACAGGGAAGGAGGGAGCAGTACTTC. This sequence encodes CASSAGQGRREQYF. Full variable domain (missing parts from reference TRBV9 and TRBJ2-7): DSGVTQTPKHLITATGQRVTLRCSPRSGDLSVYWYQQSLDQGLQFLIQYYNGEERAKGNILERFSAQQFPDLHSELNLSSLELGDSALYFCASSAGQGRREQYFGPGTRLTVT.

The genes are TRBV13 and TRBJ1-4; D might be TRBD1 (5 bases). Germline lookup yields CDR1 PRHDT and CDR2 FYEKMQ (reference sequence). Trimming left V 4 bases short and J 3 bases short, with 18 bases between. The CDR3 is 17 residues long. The DNA for the CDR3 is TGTGCCAGCAGCTCCTCGGAGAGGGGTAGGGCTAATGAAAAACTGTTTTTT. Its protein is CASSSSERGRANEKLFF.

This clone has just one count. The chain employs TRBV4-3 and TRBJ1-4; D unclear. The CDR3 contains 15 residues. The germline gives CDR1 LGHNA, CDR2 YSLEER. V was cut by 0 bases and J by 7 bases, with 12 bases left in between. CDR3 loop: CASSQDAAGFEKLFF. The CDR3 DNA sequence: TGCGCCAGCAGCCAAGATGCAGCGGGGTTTGAAAAACTGTTTTTT.

In this sample, this clone turned up once. The chain is built from TRBV7-2 and TRBJ2-3; TRBD2 aligns across 8 bases. Looked up from germline, CDR1 is SGHTA and CDR2 is FQGNSA. Trimming removed 5 bases from V and 2 bases from J; junction bases left unmatched: 6. The CDR3 extends over 15 amino acids. CDR3 loop: CASSQAGGITDTQYF. DNA for the CDR3: TGTGCCAGCAGCCAGGCGGGGGGCATCACAGATACGCAGTATTTT.

The chain combines TRBV14 with TRBJ1-1, with D hard to call. Trimming left V 1 base short and J 7 bases short, with 7 bases between. The CDR3 spans 12 residues. The germline V gene encodes CDR1 SGHDN and CDR2 FVKESK. CDR3 in amino acids: CASSQVVSEAFF. The DNA for the CDR3 is TGTGCCAGCAGCCAAGTAGTCAGTGAAGCTTTCTTT.

J is TRBJ1-2 and V is TRBV12-5, with a possible D match to TRBD1 (5 bases). The V and J ends lost 7 bases and 6 bases respectively, with 12 bases between them. CDR3 length: 12 amino acids. Germline values: CDR1 LGHNT, CDR2 FRNRAP. CDR3 nucleotides: TGTGCTAGTGCTCTGGGGGGGAATGGCTACACCTTC. Amino acid sequence: CASALGGNGYTF.

The chain carries TRBV5-5 and TRBJ1-1, with TRBD1 matching over 9 bases. J gave up 4 bases and V 5 bases, and 3 bases lay outside the gene matches. CDR3 length: 13 residues. The germline V gene has CDR1 SGHKS and CDR2 YYEKEE (reference sequence). The CDR3 region is CASRETGGTEAFF. For the CDR3, the DNA is TGTGCCAGCAGGGAGACAGGGGGCACTGAAGCTTTCTTT.

The rearrangement joins TRBV28 to TRBJ1-2, with TRBD1 matching over 8 bases. The CDR3 contains 14 residues. The V gene end was trimmed by 2 bases and the J gene end by 4 bases; junction bases not matched to a gene: 3. Germline lookup yields CDR1 MDHEN and CDR2 SYDVKM. The CDR3, as DNA: TGTGCCAGCAGTTTAGGGGACAGGACCTATGGCTACACCTTC. This gives the protein CASSLGDRTYGYTF.

CDR3 nucleotide sequence: TGTGCCAGCAGCCTAGCCCCCGGAGAGACCCAGTACTTC. It encodes CASSLAPGETQYF. The genes are TRBV9 and TRBJ2-5; TRBD2 might be the D (5 bases). CDR1 SGDLS and CDR2 YYNGEE come from the germline V gene. V was clipped by 4 bases and J by 4 bases, with 11 bases between them. The length of the CDR3 is 13 residues.

The chain combines TRBV4-1 with TRBJ1-1; 8 bases agree with TRBD1. This CDR3 spans 15 amino acids. V lost 4 bases to trimming and J lost 4 bases; unmatched junction nucleotides: 8. The V gene's germline CDR1 is MGHRA and CDR2 YSYEKL. This chain's CDR3 is CASSPQGALATEAFF. The CDR3 DNA is TGCGCCAGCAGCCCTCAGGGGGCTTTGGCCACTGAAGCTTTCTTT.

The chain employs TRBV3-1 (or the pseudogene TRBV3-2) and TRBJ1-1; D is undetermined. Germline V lookup: CDR1 LGHDT, CDR2 YNNKEL (reference sequence). The V end was cut by 1 base, the J end by 7 bases, with 13 bases between. There are 14 residues in the CDR3. The CDR3 reads CASSQGIAGLEAFF. The CDR3 nucleotides are TGTGCCAGCAGCCAAGGTATCGCAGGACTTGAAGCTTTCTTT.